Detailed here is one T cell receptor (beta chain). Its antigen is not known. This entry comes from a study of T cell responses to AZD1222 COVID-19 vaccine. Study results and caveats: Regions 160-218 and 743-854 held dominance among vaccine-associated CD4 TCRs, which spanned spike. Reports indicate that nearly half of spike-specific TCRs are directed at unmutated variant regions.

The assay was immunoSEQ multiplex PCR, and TCRdb's table has in-frame clones only and misses some. The table includes about 190,000 clones, around 87% detected once. Sequencing was performed on peripheral blood, taken on day 0 of MenACWY control vaccination. The source of this sequence is an adult in good health.

The DNA for the CDR3 is TGTGCCAGCAGCCCCCGGGGGGGTATGGAGCAGTACTTC. Its protein product is CASSPRGGMEQYF. The V gene is TRBV9, the J gene TRBJ2-7; 8 positions match TRBD2. Germline V gene sequence: CDR1 SGDLS, CDR2 YYNGEE. The CDR3 is made up of 13 amino acids. Trimming removed 4 bases from V and 7 bases from J; junction bases left unmatched: 7.